This paragraph reports one TCR beta chain. The antigen remains unidentified. These data come from a study of T-cell reconstitution after alpha-beta-depleted transplantation in children. Whole-study results and caveats: Among T cells one year after transplant, newly produced cells accounted for most counts and diversity. Reportedly, roughly two months post-transplant, alpha-beta T cells arose from several hundred expanded graft clones. Some patients owed their high day-60 TCRbeta diversity to surviving recipient T cells and thymic progenitors.

Preparation of the TCRbeta library was carried out with unique molecular identifiers. TCRdb itself ran the PCR reads through MiXCR, one entry per CDR3 protein. The repertoire consists of around 490,000 distinct CDR3 sequences, with roughly an eighth occurring once and the leading ten covering 14%. J lost 4 bases, V lost 1 base, and 5 bases had no gene match. CDR1 LGHDT and CDR2 YNNKEL come from the germline V gene (reference sequence). This CDR3 region has 15 residues. The source is a female patient aged 2-15 years who had a stem cell transplant for aplastic anemia, so the T cells may come from the graft donor. The V and J genes are TRBV3-1 and TRBJ2-7; 9 bases fit TRBD2. Sample: PBMCs, mostly from graft donor cells, taken 180 days after TCRalphabeta/CD19-depleted stem cell transplant. CDR3 residues: CASSQVPSGAYEQYV. The DNA for the CDR3 is TGTGCCAGCAGCCAAGTCCCTAGCGGGGCATACGAGCAGTACGTC.